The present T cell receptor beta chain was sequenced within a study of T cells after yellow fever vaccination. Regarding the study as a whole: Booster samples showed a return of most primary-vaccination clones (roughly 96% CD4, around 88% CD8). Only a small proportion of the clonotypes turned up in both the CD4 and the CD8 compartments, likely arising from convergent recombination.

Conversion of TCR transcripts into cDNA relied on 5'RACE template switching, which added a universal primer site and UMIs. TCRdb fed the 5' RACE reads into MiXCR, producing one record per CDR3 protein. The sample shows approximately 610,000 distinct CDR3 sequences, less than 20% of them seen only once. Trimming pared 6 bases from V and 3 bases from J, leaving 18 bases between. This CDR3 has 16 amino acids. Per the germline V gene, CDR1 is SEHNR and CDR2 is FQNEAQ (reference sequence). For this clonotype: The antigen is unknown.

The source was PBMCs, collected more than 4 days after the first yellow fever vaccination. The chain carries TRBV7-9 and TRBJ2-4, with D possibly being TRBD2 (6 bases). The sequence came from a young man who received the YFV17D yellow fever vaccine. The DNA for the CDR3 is TGTGCCAGCAGTCCCAGTGCGGGGCGAGTCAAAAACATTCAGTACTTC. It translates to CASSPSAGRVKNIQYF.